The rows below give T cell receptor beta chains drawn from one sample of a study of Graves' ophthalmopathy and Graves' hyperthyroidism. TCRdb fed the multiplex PCR reads into MiXCR, producing one record per CDR3 protein. The sample consists of about 700,000 distinct CDR3 sequences, around 40% of them appearing once. The sequencing input was peripheral blood. Every receptor here comes from an adult man with Graves' ophthalmopathy. Both conserved end residues are part of each CDR3. Each record gives: J gene, V gene, clone size, D gene, CDR3 DNA, CDR3 protein. D genes are given only for firm matches. Clone size is stated in some rows and not others, as once, few, many or a class when expanded.

j_call: TRBJ2-1; v_call: TRBV10-3; clone_size: once; d_call: -; cdr3_nt: TGTGCCCCCCGGCCGGCTGAGCAGTTCTTC; cdr3_aa: CAPRPAEQFF
j_call: TRBJ1-4; v_call: TRBV6-5; clone_size: many; d_call: TRBD1; cdr3_nt: TGTGCCAGCAGTGGGACAGGGGATGAAAAACTGTTTTTT; cdr3_aa: CASSGTGDEKLFF
j_call: TRBJ1-2; v_call: TRBV6-6; clone_size: once; d_call: TRBD1; cdr3_nt: TGTGCCAGCAGAAAGGACAGGGGCGCTAACTATGGCTACACCTTC; cdr3_aa: CASRKDRGANYGYTF
j_call: TRBJ1-2; v_call: TRBV7-6; clone_size: -; d_call: -; cdr3_nt: TGTGCCAGCACCCCTTTCCGGACTGGGCCATCGGTCTATGGCTACACCTTC; cdr3_aa: CASTPFRTGPSVYGYTF
j_call: TRBJ1-2; v_call: TRBV15; clone_size: -; d_call: TRBD1; cdr3_nt: TGTGCCAGCCCAGGGGCAGGGGGCCCCGCTAACTATGGCTACACCTTC; cdr3_aa: CASPGAGGPANYGYTF
j_call: TRBJ1-5; v_call: TRBV19; clone_size: -; d_call: -; cdr3_nt: TGTGCCAGTAGTATAGTTGCTAGCAATCAGCCCCAGCATTTT; cdr3_aa: CASSIVASNQPQHF
j_call: TRBJ1-5; v_call: TRBV11-3; clone_size: -; d_call: -; cdr3_nt: TGTGCCACCTCGCGAGACGGGGGGCAAGGTCAGCCCCAGCATTTT; cdr3_aa: CATSRDGGQGQPQHF
j_call: TRBJ2-5; v_call: TRBV10-2; clone_size: -; d_call: -; cdr3_nt: TGTGCCAGCAGAACTCCAGGGGGGGGGACCCAGTACTTC; cdr3_aa: CASRTPGGGTQYF
j_call: TRBJ1-6; v_call: TRBV5-6; clone_size: -; d_call: -; cdr3_nt: TGTACCAGCAGCGGCGACAGAGGGCATTCACCCCTCCACTTT; cdr3_aa: CTSSGDRGHSPLHF
j_call: TRBJ2-5; v_call: TRBV12-3/TRBV12-4; clone_size: -; d_call: TRBD2; cdr3_nt: TGTGCCAGCAGTTCCTCACTAGCGGGGGAGGAAGAGACCCAGTACTTC; cdr3_aa: CASSSSLAGEEETQYF
j_call: TRBJ1-1; v_call: TRBV7-2; clone_size: once; d_call: -; cdr3_nt: TGTGCCAGCAGCCCTTACTCTAGACAGGACGGTGAAGCTTTCTTT; cdr3_aa: CASSPYSRQDGEAFF
j_call: TRBJ2-2; v_call: TRBV12-3/TRBV12-4; clone_size: -; d_call: TRBD1; cdr3_nt: TGTGCCAGCAGTTTCTTCGTACAGGGGTTAAACACCGGGGAGCTGTTTTTT; cdr3_aa: CASSFFVQGLNTGELFF